The 2 T cell receptor beta chains given below trace back to one sample, sequenced in a study of shared clonotypes between healthy human individuals. Libraries were prepared by immunoSEQ multiplex PCR; TCRdb keeps only in-frame clonotypes and omits some of them. Among 2 million to 2.5 million clones listed, just over 90% were seen once. The sample consisted of naive CD4+ T cells from PBMCs. The subset denotes: CD45RA+ positively selected. These receptors all stem from a man aged 18 to 35 in good health. Some clones in this sample may be carry-over from other donors' samples.

This chain connects TRBV5-1 to TRBJ2-2; D ambiguous. CDR1 SGHRS and CDR2 YFSETQ come from the germline V gene. CDR3 size: 15 residues. The V end was cut by 0 bases, the J end by 0 bases, with 6 bases between. CDR3 loop: CASSLGLTNTGELFF. In nucleotides, the CDR3 is TGCGCCAGCAGCTTGGGACTGACGAACACCGGGGAGCTGTTTTTT.

The chain has TRBV11-2 and TRBJ2-7; the D is unclear. V lost 1 base to trimming and J lost 4 bases, with 8 bases between them. Per the germline V gene, CDR1 is SGHAT and CDR2 is FQNNGV. The CDR3 runs to 13 residues. The CDR3 coding sequence is TGTGCCAGCAGCTTAGGGCCCCCGTACGAGCAGTACTTC. The encoded protein is CASSLGPPYEQYF.